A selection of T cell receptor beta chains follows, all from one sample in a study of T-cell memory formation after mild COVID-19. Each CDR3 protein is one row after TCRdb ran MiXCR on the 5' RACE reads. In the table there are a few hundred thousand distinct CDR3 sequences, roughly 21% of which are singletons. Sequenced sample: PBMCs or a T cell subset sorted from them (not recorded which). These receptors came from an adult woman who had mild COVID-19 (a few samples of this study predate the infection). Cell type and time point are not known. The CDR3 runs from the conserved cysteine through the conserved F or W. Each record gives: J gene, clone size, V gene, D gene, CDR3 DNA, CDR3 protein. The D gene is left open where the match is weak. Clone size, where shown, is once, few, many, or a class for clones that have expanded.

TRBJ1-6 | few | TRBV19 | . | TGTGCCAGTTCGGAACTTCGACCCCCCCTCCACTTT | CASSELRPPLHF
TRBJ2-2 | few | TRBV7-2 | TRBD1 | TGTGCCAGCAGCCTGGGGCCGGGACAGCCGAACACCGGGGAGCTGTTTTTT | CASSLGPGQPNTGELFF
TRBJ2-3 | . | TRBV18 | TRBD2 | TGTGCCAGCTCAACACCAGCGGGAGGCACAGATACGCAGTATTTT | CASSTPAGGTDTQYF
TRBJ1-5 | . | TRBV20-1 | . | TGCAGTGCTAGAGATCCAGGTAGCAATCAGCCCCAGCATTTT | CSARDPGSNQPQHF
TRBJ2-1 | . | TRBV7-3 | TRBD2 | TGTGCCAGCCAGGCCCTGGGGACTAGCGGCAATGAGCAGTTCTTC | CASQALGTSGNEQFF
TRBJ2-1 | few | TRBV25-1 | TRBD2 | TGTGCCAGCACTCTCCCTCGCGGGAGTAACGACAATGAGCAGTTCTTC | CASTLPRGSNDNEQFF
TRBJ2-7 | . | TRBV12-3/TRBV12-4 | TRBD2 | TGTGCCAGCAGTCCAGGAGCCACTAGCGGGTACTACGAGCAGTACTTC | CASSPGATSGYYEQYF
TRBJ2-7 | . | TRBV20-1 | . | TGCAGTGCTAGAGATCATTTGCGGGACTTCTACGAGCAGTACTTC | CSARDHLRDFYEQYF
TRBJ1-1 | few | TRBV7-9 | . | TGTGCCAGCAGCCCCCGACAGTCGAACACTGAAGCTTTCTTT | CASSPRQSNTEAFF
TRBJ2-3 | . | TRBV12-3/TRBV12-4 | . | TGTGCCAGCAGTTTACCGCGGGGTAGCACAGATACGCAGTATTTT | CASSLPRGSTDTQYF
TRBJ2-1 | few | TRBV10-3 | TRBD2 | TGTGCCACCGAGCGTACTAGCGGGAGGGTTGAGGAGCAGTTCTTC | CATERTSGRVEEQFF
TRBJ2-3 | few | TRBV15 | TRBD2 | TGTGCCACCAGCAGAGATTGGGGGCTAGCGGGAGTTTCAGATACGCAGTATTTT | CATSRDWGLAGVSDTQYF
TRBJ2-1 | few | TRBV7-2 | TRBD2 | TGTGCCAGCAGCTTAGTAACGAATGGACTAGCGGGAGTCTTCTTC | CASSLVTNGLAGVFF
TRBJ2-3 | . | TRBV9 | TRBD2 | TGTGCCAGCAGCCCCGGACTAGCGGAAAACACAGATACGCAGTATTTT | CASSPGLAENTDTQYF
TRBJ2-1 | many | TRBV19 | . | TGTGCCAGTAGTATAGCGGGTGGGGCCTACAATGAGCAGTTCTTC | CASSIAGGAYNEQFF
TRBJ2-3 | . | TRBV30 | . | TGTGCCTGGAATTGGGGTCACGGCACAGATACGCAGTATTTT | CAWNWGHGTDTQYF
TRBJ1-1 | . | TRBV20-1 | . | TGCAGTGCTAGAGATTTATGGGGAGAGGCTTTCTTT | CSARDLWGEAFF
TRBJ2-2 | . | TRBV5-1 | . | TGCGCCAGCAGCGTGGACTTGGAGCTGTTTTTT | CASSVDLELFF
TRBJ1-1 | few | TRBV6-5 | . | TGTGCCAGCAGTTACTCGGGGAACCTTGAAGCTTTCTTT | CASSYSGNLEAFF
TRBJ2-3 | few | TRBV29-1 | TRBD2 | TGCAGCTCTAGACTAGCGGGGGCAACAGATACGCAGTATTTT | CSSRLAGATDTQYF
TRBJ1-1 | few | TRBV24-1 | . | TGTGCCACCCCCCCGGGGGAGAGGACTGAAGCTTTCTTT | CATPPGERTEAFF
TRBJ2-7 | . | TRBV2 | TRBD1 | TGTGCCACCGAAGGGACAGACTACGAGCAGTACTTC | CATEGTDYEQYF
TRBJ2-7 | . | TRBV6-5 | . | TGTGCCAGCGCAACCCCGGGATCGTACTACTTC | CASATPGSYYF
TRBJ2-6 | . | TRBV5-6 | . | TGTGCCAGCAGCTCGGCTGGGTCCAACGTCCTGACTTTC | CASSSAGSNVLTF
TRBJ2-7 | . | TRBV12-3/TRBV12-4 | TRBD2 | TGTGCCAGCAGTTTTGGACTAGCATCGGGGGAGCAGTACTTC | CASSFGLASGEQYF
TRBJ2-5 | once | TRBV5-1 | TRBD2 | TGCGCCAGCAGCTTGAGTGGGACTAGCGGGAGCGGCCAAGAGACCCAGTACTTC | CASSLSGTSGSGQETQYF
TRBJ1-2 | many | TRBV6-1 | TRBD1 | TGTGCCAGCAGTGATGGGACAGGCCTATATGGCTACACCTTC | CASSDGTGLYGYTF